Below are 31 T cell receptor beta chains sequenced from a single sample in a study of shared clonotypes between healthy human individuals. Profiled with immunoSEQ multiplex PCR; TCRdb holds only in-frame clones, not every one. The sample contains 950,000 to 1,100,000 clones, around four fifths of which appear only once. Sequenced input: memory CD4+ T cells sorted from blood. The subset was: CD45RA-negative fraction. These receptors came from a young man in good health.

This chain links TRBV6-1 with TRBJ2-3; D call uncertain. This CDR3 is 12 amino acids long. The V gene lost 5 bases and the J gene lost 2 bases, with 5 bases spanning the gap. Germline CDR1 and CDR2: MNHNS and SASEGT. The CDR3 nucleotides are TGTGCCAGCAGTCTCGCCACAGATACGCAGTATTTT. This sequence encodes CASSLATDTQYF.

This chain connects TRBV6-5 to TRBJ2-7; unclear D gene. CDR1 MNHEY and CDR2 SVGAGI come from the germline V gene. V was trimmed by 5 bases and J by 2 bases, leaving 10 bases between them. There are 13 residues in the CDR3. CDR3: CASSPKKPYEQYF. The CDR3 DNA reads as TGTGCCAGCAGTCCCAAAAAGCCCTACGAGCAGTACTTC.

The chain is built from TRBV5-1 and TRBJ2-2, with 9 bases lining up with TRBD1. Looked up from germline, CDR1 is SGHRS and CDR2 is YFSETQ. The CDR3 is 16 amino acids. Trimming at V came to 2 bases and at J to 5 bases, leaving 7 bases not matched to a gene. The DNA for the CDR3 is TGCGCCAGCAGCTTACCAACCGGGACAGGGACCGGGGAGCTGTTTTTT. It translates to CASSLPTGTGTGELFF.

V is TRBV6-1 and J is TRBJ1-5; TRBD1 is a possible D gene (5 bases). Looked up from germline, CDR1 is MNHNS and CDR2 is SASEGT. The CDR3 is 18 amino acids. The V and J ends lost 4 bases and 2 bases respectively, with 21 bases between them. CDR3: CASSGDRGGGIGNQPQHF. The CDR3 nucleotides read TGTGCCAGCAGTGGGGATCGGGGCGGCGGGATCGGCAATCAGCCCCAGCATTTT.

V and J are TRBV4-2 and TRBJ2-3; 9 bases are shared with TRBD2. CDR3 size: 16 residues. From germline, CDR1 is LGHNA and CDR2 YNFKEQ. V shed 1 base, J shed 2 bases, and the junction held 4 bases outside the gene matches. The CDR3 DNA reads TGTGCCAGCAGCCAAGTGTTAGCGGGGGCCACAGATACGCAGTATTTT. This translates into CASSQVLAGATDTQYF.

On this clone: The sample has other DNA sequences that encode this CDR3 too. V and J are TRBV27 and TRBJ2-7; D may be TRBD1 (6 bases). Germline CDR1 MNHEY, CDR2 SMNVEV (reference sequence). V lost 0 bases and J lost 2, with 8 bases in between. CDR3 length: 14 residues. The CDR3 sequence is CASSLSRQAYEQYF. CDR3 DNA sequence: TGTGCCAGCAGTTTATCTCGACAGGCCTACGAGCAGTACTTC.

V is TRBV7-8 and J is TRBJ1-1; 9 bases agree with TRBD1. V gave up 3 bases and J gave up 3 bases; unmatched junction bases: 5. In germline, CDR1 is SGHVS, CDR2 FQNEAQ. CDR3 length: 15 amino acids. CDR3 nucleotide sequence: TGTGCCAGCAGCTTTTGGGACAGGGCGGACACTGAAGCTTTCTTT. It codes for CASSFWDRADTEAFF.

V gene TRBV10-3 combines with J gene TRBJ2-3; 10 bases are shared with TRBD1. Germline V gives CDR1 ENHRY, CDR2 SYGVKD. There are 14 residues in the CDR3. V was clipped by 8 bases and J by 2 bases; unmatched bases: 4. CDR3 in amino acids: CAISGQGTTDTQYF. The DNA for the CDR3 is TGTGCCATCTCGGGACAGGGGACCACAGATACGCAGTATTTT.

CDR3 region: CARTRGLEDSNQPQHF. CDR3 in DNA: TGTGCCAGAACAAGGGGGCTTGAAGATAGCAATCAGCCCCAGCATTTT. The rearrangement joins TRBV9 to TRBJ1-5; TRBD1 matches 7 bases. The CDR3 extends over 16 amino acids. Trimming cost V 8 bases and J 0 bases; bases outside gene matches: 11. Germline loops: CDR1 SGDLS, CDR2 YYNGEE. Full variable domain (remainder filled in from reference TRBV9 and TRBJ1-5): DSGVTQTPKHLITATGQRVTLRCSPRSGDLSVYWYQQSLDQGLQFLIQYYNGEERAKGNILERFSAQQFPDLHSELNLSSLELGDSALYFCARTRGLEDSNQPQHFGDGTRLSIL.

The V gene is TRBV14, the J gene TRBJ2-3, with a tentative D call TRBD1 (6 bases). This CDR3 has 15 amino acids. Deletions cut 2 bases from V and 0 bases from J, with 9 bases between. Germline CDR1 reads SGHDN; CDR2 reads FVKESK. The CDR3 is CASSQLGASTDTQYF. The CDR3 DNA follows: TGTGCCAGCAGCCAACTGGGGGCCAGCACAGATACGCAGTATTTT.

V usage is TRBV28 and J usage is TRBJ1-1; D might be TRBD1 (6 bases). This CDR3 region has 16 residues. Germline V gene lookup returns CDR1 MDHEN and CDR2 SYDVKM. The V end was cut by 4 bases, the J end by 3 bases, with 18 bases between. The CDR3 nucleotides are TGTGCCAGCAGTTACCTTACGGGGGCGGGAGACACTGAAGCTTTCTTT. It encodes CASSYLTGAGDTEAFF. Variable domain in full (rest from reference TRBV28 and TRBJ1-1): DVKVTQSSRYLVKRTGEKVFLECVQDMDHENMFWYRQDPGLGLRLIYFSYDVKMKEKGDIPEGYSVSREKKERFSLILESASTNQTSMYLCASSYLTGAGDTEAFFGQGTRLTVV.

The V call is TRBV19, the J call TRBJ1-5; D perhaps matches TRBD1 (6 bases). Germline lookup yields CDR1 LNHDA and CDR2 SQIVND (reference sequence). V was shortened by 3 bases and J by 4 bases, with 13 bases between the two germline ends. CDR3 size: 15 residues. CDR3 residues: CASSMGQGGNQPQHF. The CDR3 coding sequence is TGTGCCAGTAGTATGGGGCAAGGGGGAAATCAGCCCCAGCATTTT.

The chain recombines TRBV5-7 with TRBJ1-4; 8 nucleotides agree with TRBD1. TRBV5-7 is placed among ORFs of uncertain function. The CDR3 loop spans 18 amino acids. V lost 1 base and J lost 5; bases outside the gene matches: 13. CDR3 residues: CASSLWNRGSLRNEKLFF. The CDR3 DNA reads TGTGCCAGCAGCTTGTGGAACAGGGGGTCCCTACGAAATGAAAAACTGTTTTTT.

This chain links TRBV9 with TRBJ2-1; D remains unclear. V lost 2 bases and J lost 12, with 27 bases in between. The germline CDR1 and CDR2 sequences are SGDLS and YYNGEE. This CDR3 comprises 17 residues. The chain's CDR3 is CASSVDILDNLQRGQFF. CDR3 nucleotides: TGTGCCAGCAGCGTCGACATTCTTGATAACCTACAGCGCGGGCAGTTCTTC. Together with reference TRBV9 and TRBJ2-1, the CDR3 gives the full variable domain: DSGVTQTPKHLITATGQRVTLRCSPRSGDLSVYWYQQSLDQGLQFLIQYYNGEERAKGNILERFSAQQFPDLHSELNLSSLELGDSALYFCASSVDILDNLQRGQFFGPGTRLTVL.

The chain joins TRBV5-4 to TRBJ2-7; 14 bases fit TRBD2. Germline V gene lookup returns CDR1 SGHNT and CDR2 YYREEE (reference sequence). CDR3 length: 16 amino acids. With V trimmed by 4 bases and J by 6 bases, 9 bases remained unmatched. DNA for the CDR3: TGTGCCAGCAGCACAGGGACTAGCGGGAGAAACTCCGAGCAGTACTTC. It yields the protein CASSTGTSGRNSEQYF.

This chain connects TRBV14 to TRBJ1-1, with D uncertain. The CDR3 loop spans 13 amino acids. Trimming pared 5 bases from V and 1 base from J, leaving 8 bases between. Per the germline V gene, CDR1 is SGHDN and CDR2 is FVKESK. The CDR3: CASSAQGNTEAFF. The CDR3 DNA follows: TGTGCCAGCAGCGCACAAGGGAACACTGAAGCTTTCTTT.

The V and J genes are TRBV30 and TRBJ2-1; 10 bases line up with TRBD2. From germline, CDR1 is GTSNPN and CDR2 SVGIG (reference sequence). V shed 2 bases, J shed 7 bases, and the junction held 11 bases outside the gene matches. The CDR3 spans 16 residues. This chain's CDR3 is CAWSRPSGGPGNEQFF. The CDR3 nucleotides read TGTGCCTGGAGTAGGCCTAGCGGGGGACCAGGAAATGAGCAGTTCTTC. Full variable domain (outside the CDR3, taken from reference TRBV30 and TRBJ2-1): SQTIHQWPATLVQPVGSPLSLECTVEGTSNPNLYWYRQAAGRGLQLLFYSVGIGQISSEVPQNLSASRPQDRQFILSSKKLLLSDSGFYLCAWSRPSGGPGNEQFFGPGTRLTVL.

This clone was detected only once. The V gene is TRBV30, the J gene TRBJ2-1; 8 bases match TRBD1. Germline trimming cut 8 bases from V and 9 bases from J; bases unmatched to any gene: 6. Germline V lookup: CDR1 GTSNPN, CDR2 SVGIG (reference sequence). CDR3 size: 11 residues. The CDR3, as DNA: TGTGCCGGACAGGGTACGGGTGAGCAGTTCTTC. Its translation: CAGQGTGEQFF.

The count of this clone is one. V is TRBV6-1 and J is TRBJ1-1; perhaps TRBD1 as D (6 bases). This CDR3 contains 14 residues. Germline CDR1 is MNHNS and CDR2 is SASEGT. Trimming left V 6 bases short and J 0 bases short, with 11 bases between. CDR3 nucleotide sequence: TGTGCCAGCAGACAGGGCGGTTTGAACACTGAAGCTTTCTTT. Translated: CASRQGGLNTEAFF.

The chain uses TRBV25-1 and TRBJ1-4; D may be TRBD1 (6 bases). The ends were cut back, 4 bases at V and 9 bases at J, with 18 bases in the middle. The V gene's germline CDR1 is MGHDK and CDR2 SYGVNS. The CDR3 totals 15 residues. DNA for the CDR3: TGTGCCAGCAGTGCCGGCACAGGCGGGGGCAAAAAACTGTTTTTT. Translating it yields CASSAGTGGGKKLFF.

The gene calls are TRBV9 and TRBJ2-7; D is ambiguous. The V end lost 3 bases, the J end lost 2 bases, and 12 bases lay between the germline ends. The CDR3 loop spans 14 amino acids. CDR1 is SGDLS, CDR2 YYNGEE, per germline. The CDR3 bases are TGTGCCAGCAGCGCAGACCCAAACCCCTACGAGCAGTACTTC. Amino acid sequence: CASSADPNPYEQYF.

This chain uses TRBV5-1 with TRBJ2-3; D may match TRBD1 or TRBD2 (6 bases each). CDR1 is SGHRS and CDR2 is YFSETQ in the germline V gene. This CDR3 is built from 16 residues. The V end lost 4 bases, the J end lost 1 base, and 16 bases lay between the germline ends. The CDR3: CASSRDWGAGTDTQYF. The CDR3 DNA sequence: TGCGCCAGCAGCCGGGATTGGGGGGCTGGCACAGATACGCAGTATTTT. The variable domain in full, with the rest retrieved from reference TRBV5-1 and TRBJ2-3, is KAGVTQTPRYLIKTRGQQVTLSCSPISGHRSVSWYQQTPGQGLQFLFEYFSETQRNKGNFPGRFSGRQFSNSRSEMNVSTLELGDSALYLCASSRDWGAGTDTQYFGPGTRLTVL.

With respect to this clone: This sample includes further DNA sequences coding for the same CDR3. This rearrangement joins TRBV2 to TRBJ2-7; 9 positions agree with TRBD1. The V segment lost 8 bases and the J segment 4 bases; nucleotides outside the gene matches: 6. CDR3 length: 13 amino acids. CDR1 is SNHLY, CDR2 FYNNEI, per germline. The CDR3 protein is CASSRQGGYEQYF. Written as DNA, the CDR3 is TGTGCCAGCTCAAGACAGGGGGGATACGAGCAGTACTTC.

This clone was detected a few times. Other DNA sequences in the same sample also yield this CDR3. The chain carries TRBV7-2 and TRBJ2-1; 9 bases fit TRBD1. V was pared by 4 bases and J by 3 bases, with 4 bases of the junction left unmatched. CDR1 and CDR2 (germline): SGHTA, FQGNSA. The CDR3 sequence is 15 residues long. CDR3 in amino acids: CASSSGQGGYNEQFF. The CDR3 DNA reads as TGTGCCAGCAGCTCGGGACAGGGAGGCTACAATGAGCAGTTCTTC.

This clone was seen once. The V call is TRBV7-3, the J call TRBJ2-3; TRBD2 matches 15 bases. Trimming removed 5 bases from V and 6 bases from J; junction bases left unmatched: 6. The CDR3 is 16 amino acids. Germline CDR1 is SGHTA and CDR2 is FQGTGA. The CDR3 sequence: CASSPGTSGGLDTQYF. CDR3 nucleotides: TGTGCCAGCAGCCCCGGGACTAGCGGGGGGTTGGATACGCAGTATTTT.

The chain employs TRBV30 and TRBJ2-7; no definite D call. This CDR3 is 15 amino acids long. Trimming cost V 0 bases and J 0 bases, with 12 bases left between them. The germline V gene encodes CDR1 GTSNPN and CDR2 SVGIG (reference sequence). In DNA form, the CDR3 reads TGTGCCTGGAGTGTACGAAGACTTAGCTCCTACGAGCAGTACTTC. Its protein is CAWSVRRLSSYEQYF.

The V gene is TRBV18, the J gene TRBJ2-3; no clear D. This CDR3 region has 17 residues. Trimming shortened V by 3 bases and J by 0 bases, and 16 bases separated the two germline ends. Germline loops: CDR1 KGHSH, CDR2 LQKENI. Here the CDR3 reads CASSPAFSGSSTDTQYF. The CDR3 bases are TGTGCCAGCTCACCCGCTTTCAGTGGGTCTAGCACAGATACGCAGTATTTT. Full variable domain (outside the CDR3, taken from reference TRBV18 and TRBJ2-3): NAGVMQNPRHLVRRRGQEARLRCSPMKGHSHVYWYRQLPEEGLKFMVYLQKENIIDESGMPKERFSAEFPKEGPSILRIQQVVRGDSAAYFCASSPAFSGSSTDTQYFGPGTRLTVL.

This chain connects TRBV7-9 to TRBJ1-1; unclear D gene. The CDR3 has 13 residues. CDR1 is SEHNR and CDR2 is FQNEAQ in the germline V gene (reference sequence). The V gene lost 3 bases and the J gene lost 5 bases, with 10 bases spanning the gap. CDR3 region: CASSLTMGTEAFF. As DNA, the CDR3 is TGTGCCAGCAGCTTGACGATGGGGACTGAAGCTTTCTTT. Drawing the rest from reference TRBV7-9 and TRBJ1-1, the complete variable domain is DTGVSQNPRHKITKRGQNVTFRCDPISEHNRLYWYRQTLGQGPEFLTYFQNEAQLEKSRLLSDRFSAERPKGSFSTLEIQRTEQGDSAMYLCASSLTMGTEAFFGQGTRLTVV.

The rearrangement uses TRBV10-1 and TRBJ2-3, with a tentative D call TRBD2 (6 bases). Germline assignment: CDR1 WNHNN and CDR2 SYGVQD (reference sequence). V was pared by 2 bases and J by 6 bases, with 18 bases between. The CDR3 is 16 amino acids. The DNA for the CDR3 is TGCGCCAGCAGTGAGGCAGGAGGGCCCGCGGGGGATACGCAGTATTTT. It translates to CASSEAGGPAGDTQYF.

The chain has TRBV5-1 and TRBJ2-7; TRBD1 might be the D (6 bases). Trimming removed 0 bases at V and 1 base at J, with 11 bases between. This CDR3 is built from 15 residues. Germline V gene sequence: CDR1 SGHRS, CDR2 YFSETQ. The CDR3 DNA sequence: TGCGCCAGCAGCTTGGCAGGGGCCGGTTCCTACGAGCAGTACTTC. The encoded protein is CASSLAGAGSYEQYF.

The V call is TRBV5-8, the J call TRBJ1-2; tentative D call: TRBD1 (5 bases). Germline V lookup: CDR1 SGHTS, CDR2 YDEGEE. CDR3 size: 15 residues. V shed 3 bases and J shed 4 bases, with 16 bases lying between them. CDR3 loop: CASSSRGGDRYGYTF. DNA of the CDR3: TGTGCCAGCAGCTCTCGTGGAGGGGATCGCTATGGCTACACCTTC.